Each of the 14 T cell receptor beta chains below was sequenced from the same sample in a study of cytomegalovirus exposure and HLA in healthy donors. PCR was performed using 60 Vbeta and 13 Jbeta primers. Sequenced by immunoSEQ multiplex PCR; TCRdb stores in-frame clones only, minus some. The data contain 150,000 or so clones, 74% of them singletons. The specimen sequenced was PBMCs. These receptors were collected from a man between 25 and 39 years old in good health and CMV-seronegative.

The rearrangement joins TRBV15 to TRBJ1-3; unclear D gene. V shed 0 bases and J shed 0 bases, with 9 bases lying between them. CDR1 is LNHNV and CDR2 is YYDKDF in the germline V gene (reference sequence). The CDR3 covers 16 residues. CDR3 in amino acids: CATSRDRAGSGNTIYF. The CDR3 bases are TGTGCCACCAGCAGAGATCGGGCGGGCTCTGGAAACACCATATATTTT.

V and J are TRBV28 and TRBJ2-3; 7 bases match TRBD2. V trimming: 1 base; J trimming: 2 bases; junction bases outside the gene matches: 6. The V gene's germline CDR1 is MDHEN and CDR2 SYDVKM. The CDR3 sequence is 16 residues long. The CDR3 loop is CASSLFSGFFTDTQYF. CDR3 bases: TGTGCCAGCAGTTTATTTAGCGGGTTCTTCACAGATACGCAGTATTTT.

The chain joins TRBV15 to TRBJ2-3; no clear D. From germline, CDR1 is LNHNV and CDR2 YYDKDF (reference sequence). The CDR3 has 14 residues. V was pared by 6 bases and J by 2 bases, with 12 bases between. In DNA form, the CDR3 reads TGTGCCACCAGGGCCCATCCCCACACAGATACGCAGTATTTT. This encodes CATRAHPHTDTQYF.

The sample holds one count of this clone. The chain joins TRBV5-4 to TRBJ1-3; D unresolved. From germline, CDR1 is SGHNT and CDR2 YYREEE (reference sequence). V was pared by 1 base and J by 1 base, with 12 bases between. The CDR3 is 16 amino acids. DNA of the CDR3: TGTGCCAGCAGCTTGTCCCCCGATCGGTCTGGAAACACCATATATTTT. Its protein product is CASSLSPDRSGNTIYF.

The chain recombines TRBV30 with TRBJ2-5, with 14 bases identical to TRBD2. Germline lookup yields CDR1 GTSNPN and CDR2 SVGIG (reference sequence). J lost 4 bases, V lost 3 bases, and 7 bases had no gene match. This CDR3 has 16 residues. The CDR3 protein is CAWSDGTSGGGETQYF. Here the CDR3 DNA reads TGTGCCTGGAGCGATGGGACTAGCGGGGGCGGAGAGACCCAGTACTTC.

Turning to this clone: In this CDR3 the conserved last residue, phenylalanine or tryptophan, is missing, so a read error is likely. The V call is TRBV7-8, the J call TRBJ1-2; TRBD1 matches 7 bases. The CDR3 loop spans 16 amino acids. Germline trimming cut 5 bases from V and 2 bases from J; bases unmatched to any gene: 11. Germline V CDR1 and CDR2: SGHVS, FQNEAQ. The chain's CDR3 is CASSPSPLTGNYGYTL. The CDR3 region has the DNA TGTGCCAGCAGCCCGAGCCCTCTGACAGGGAACTATGGCTACACCCTC.

The V call is TRBV5-4, the J call TRBJ1-2; D may be TRBD1 (6 bases). The length of the CDR3 is 15 residues. Germline loops: CDR1 SGHNT, CDR2 YYREEE (reference sequence). V was cut by 0 bases and J by 0 bases, with 9 bases left in between. The CDR3 sequence is CASSLDRVSNYGYTF. The CDR3 DNA is TGTGCCAGCAGCTTGGACAGGGTATCTAACTATGGCTACACCTTC.

The chain is built from TRBV6-1 and TRBJ2-7, with 9 bases fitting TRBD1. Germline V lookup: CDR1 MNHNS, CDR2 SASEGT. V was pared by 4 bases and J by 0 bases, with 7 bases of the junction left unmatched. This CDR3 has 16 residues. CDR3 protein: CASSGGGQGISYEQYF. The CDR3, as DNA: TGTGCCAGCAGTGGGGGGGGACAGGGTATCTCCTACGAGCAGTACTTC.

The V gene is TRBV5-1, the J gene TRBJ1-1; D is possibly TRBD1 (6 bases). CDR1 and CDR2 from the germline V gene are SGHRS and YFSETQ. V was shortened by 4 bases and J by 2 bases, with 12 bases between the two germline ends. The CDR3 totals 14 residues. CDR3 sequence (DNA): TGCGCCAGCAGCGGGAGACAGGTTAACACTGAAGCTTTCTTT. Translation: CASSGRQVNTEAFF. Full variable domain (remainder filled in from reference TRBV5-1 and TRBJ1-1): KAGVTQTPRYLIKTRGQQVTLSCSPISGHRSVSWYQQTPGQGLQFLFEYFSETQRNKGNFPGRFSGRQFSNSRSEMNVSTLELGDSALYLCASSGRQVNTEAFFGQGTRLTVV.

The J gene is TRBJ2-3, the V gene TRBV30, with 9 bases that match TRBD2. J lost 1 base, V lost 5 bases, and 10 bases had no gene match. The CDR3 extends over 16 amino acids. Germline V gene sequence: CDR1 GTSNPN, CDR2 SVGIG (reference sequence). Here the CDR3 reads CAWGLALGTGTDTQYF. The DNA of the CDR3 is TGTGCCTGGGGACTAGCGCTGGGGACGGGCACAGATACGCAGTATTTT. The whole variable domain, filled in from reference TRBV30 and TRBJ2-3, reads SQTIHQWPATLVQPVGSPLSLECTVEGTSNPNLYWYRQAAGRGLQLLFYSVGIGQISSEVPQNLSASRPQDRQFILSSKKLLLSDSGFYLCAWGLALGTGTDTQYFGPGTRLTVL.

V is TRBV7-8 and J is TRBJ2-1; TRBD2 matches at 8 bases. Unmatched junction bases numbered 3, after V lost 5 bases and J lost 6 bases. This CDR3 is 13 amino acids long. The germline CDR1 and CDR2 sequences are SGHVS and FQNEAQ. CDR3 in amino acids: CASSVRGGNEQFF. As DNA, the CDR3 is TGTGCCAGCAGCGTTCGGGGGGGCAATGAGCAGTTCTTC.

The rearrangement uses TRBV20-1 and TRBJ2-1, with D possibly being TRBD2 (5 bases). Trimming removed 7 bases from V and 8 bases from J, with 9 bases in between. Germline loops: CDR1 DFQATT, CDR2 SNEGSKA (reference sequence). This CDR3 comprises 10 residues. As DNA, the CDR3 is TGCAGTGTTTCCGGGGATGAGCAGTTCTTC. It codes for CSVSGDEQFF.

The gene calls are TRBV19 and TRBJ2-3; D ambiguous. CDR3 length: 14 residues. Trimming stripped 3 bases from V and 5 bases from J, with 12 bases between. Germline V gives CDR1 LNHDA, CDR2 SQIVND (reference sequence). CDR3 nucleotides: TGTGCCAGTAGTATTGGCCGGAGTAAAGATACGCAGTATTTT. Protein sequence: CASSIGRSKDTQYF.

The chain is built from TRBV28 and TRBJ2-1; TRBD1 aligns across 8 bases. Germline-derived CDR1 and CDR2 are MDHEN and SYDVKM. The CDR3 totals 14 residues. The V and J ends lost 5 bases and 3 bases, in that order; junction bases with no gene match: 3. This chain's CDR3 is CASSIRGLYNEQFF. DNA of the CDR3: TGTGCCAGCAGTATCAGGGGGCTCTACAATGAGCAGTTCTTC.